This T cell receptor beta chain appears in the sequencing data of a study of cytomegalovirus exposure and HLA in healthy donors. PCR employed 60 Vbeta and 13 Jbeta primers. TCRdb's copy holds only in-frame clones and misses some; the assay was immunoSEQ multiplex PCR. The sample carries some 270,000 clones, 80% recorded once. To note about this clone: Other DNA sequences in the sample encode the same CDR3.

The source material was PBMCs. The receptor was derived from a girl aged 2 to 10 in good health and CMV-seronegative.

The CDR3 DNA follows: TGTGCCAGCAGTGAAGCGCGTGTGAACACTGAAGCTTTCTTT. It encodes CASSEARVNTEAFF. The chain joins TRBV6-1 to TRBJ1-1; no firm D call. The CDR3 extends over 14 amino acids. V lost 0 bases, J lost 0 bases, and 5 bases lay in between. CDR1 is MNHNS, CDR2 SASEGT, per germline.